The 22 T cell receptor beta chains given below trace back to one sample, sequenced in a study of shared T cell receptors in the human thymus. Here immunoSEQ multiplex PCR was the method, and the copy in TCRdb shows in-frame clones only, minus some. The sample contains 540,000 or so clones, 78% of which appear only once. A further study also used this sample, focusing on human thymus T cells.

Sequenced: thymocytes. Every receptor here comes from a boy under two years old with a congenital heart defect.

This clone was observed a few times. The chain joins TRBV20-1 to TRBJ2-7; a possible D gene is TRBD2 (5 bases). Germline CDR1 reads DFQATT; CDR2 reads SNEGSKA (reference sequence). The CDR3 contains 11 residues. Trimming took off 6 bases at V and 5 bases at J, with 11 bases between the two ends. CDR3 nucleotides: TGCAGTGCCGCGGGCCACCACGAGCAGTACTTC. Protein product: CSAAGHHEQYF.

The CDR3 sequence is CASSFGGGNEKLFF. The DNA of the CDR3 is TGTGCCAGCAGTTTTGGGGGGGGTAATGAAAAACTGTTTTTT. V and J are TRBV27 and TRBJ1-4; D perhaps matches TRBD1 (5 bases). This CDR3 comprises 14 residues. V lost 3 bases and J lost 4, with 9 bases in between. Germline V CDR1 and CDR2: MNHEY, SMNVEV (reference sequence).

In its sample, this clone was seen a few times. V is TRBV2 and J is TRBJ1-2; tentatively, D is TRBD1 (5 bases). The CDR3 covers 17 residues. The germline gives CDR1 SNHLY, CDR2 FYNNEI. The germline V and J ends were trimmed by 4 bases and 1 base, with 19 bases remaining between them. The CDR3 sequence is CASSVDTSAGGNYGYTF. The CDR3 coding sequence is TGTGCCAGCAGTGTTGACACGAGCGCGGGGGGTAACTATGGCTACACCTTC.

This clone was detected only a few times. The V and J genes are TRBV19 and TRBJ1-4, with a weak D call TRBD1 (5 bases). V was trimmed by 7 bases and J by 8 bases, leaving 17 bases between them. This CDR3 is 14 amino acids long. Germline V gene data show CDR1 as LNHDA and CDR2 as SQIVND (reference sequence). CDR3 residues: CASMDGGRSEKLFF. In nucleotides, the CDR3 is TGTGCCAGTATGGACGGGGGACGTTCGGAAAAACTGTTTTTT.

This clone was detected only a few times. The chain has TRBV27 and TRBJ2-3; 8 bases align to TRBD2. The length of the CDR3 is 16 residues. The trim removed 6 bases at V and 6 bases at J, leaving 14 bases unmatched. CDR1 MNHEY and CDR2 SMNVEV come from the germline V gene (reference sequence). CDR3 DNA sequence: TGTGCCAGCAGGGCTCAGCGGGAGATGTTGGGGGATACGCAGTATTTT. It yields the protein CASRAQREMLGDTQYF.

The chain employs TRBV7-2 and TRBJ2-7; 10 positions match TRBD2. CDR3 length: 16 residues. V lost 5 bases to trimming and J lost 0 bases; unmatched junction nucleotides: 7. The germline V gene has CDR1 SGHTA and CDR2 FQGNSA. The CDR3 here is CASSTTSGTISYEQYF. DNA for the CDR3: TGTGCCAGCAGCACCACTAGCGGGACCATCTCCTACGAGCAGTACTTC. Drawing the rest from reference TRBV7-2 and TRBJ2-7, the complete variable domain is GAGVSQSPSNKVTEKGKDVELRCDPISGHTALYWYRQSLGQGLEFLIYFQGNSAPDKSGLPSDRFSAERTGGSVSTLTIQRTQQEDSAVYLCASSTTSGTISYEQYFGPGTRLTVT.

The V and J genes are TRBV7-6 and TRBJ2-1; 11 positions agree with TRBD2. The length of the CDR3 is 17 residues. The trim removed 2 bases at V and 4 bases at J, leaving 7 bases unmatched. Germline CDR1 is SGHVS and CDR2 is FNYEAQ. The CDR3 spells CASSLPLAGGAYNEQFF. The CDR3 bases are TGTGCCAGCAGCTTACCCTTAGCGGGGGGGGCTTACAATGAGCAGTTCTTC.

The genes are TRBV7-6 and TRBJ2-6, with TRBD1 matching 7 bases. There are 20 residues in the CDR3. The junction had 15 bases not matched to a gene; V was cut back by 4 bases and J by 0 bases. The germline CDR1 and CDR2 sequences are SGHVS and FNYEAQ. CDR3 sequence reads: CASSSLFLTGWSSGANVLTF. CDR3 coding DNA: TGTGCCAGCAGCTCTCTGTTCCTGACAGGGTGGAGCTCTGGGGCCAACGTCCTGACTTTC.

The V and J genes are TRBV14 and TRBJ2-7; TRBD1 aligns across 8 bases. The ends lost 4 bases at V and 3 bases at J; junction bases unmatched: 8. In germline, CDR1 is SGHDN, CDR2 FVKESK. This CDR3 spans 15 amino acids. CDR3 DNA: TGTGCCAGCAGCCGACTGACAGGGGCCCACTACGAGCAGTACTTC. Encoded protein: CASSRLTGAHYEQYF.

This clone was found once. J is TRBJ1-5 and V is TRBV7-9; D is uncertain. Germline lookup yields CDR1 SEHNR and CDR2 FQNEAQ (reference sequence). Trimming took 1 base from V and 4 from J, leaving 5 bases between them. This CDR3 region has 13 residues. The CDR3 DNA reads TGTGCCAGCAGCTTAGGGCCTAATCAGCCCCAGCATTTT. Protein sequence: CASSLGPNQPQHF. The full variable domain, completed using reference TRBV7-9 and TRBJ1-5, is DTGVSQNPRHKITKRGQNVTFRCDPISEHNRLYWYRQTLGQGPEFLTYFQNEAQLEKSRLLSDRFSAERPKGSFSTLEIQRTEQGDSAMYLCASSLGPNQPQHFGDGTRLSIL.

The CDR3 region has the DNA TGCGCCAGCAGCCAAGTATTTTCCCATCAGGGTTCCTACGAGCAGTACTTC. Translation: CASSQVFSHQGSYEQYF. The chain recombines TRBV4-3 with TRBJ2-7; possible D gene TRBD1, 5 bases. The V and J ends lost 1 base and 1 base respectively, with 17 bases between them. CDR1 and CDR2 from the germline V gene are LGHNA and YSLEER. This CDR3 contains 17 residues.

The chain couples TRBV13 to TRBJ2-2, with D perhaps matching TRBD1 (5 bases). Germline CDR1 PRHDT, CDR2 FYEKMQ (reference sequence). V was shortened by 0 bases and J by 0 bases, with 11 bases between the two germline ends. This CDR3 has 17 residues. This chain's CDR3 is CASSLGSDRANTGELFF. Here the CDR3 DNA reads TGTGCCAGCAGCTTAGGGAGTGACAGAGCGAACACCGGGGAGCTGTTTTTT.

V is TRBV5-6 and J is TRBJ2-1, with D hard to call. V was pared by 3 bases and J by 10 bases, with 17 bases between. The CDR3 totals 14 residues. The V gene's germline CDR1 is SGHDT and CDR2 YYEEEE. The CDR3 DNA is TGTGCCAGCAGCTACCCTTCCGGGTTCTACGAGCAGTTCTTC. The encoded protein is CASSYPSGFYEQFF.

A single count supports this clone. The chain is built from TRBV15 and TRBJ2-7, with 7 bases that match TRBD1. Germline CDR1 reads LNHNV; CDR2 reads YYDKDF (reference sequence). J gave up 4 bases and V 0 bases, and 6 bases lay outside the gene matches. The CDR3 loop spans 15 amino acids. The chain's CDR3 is CATSREPGGRYEQYF. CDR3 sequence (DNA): TGTGCCACCAGCAGAGAGCCAGGGGGAAGATACGAGCAGTACTTC.

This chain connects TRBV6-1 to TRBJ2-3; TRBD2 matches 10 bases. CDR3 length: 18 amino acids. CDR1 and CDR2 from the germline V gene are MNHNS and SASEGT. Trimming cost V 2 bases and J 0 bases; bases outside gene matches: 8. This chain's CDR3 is CASSEPDSGRSSTDTQYF. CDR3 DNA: TGTGCCAGCAGTGAACCGGATAGCGGGAGGTCTAGCACAGATACGCAGTATTTT.

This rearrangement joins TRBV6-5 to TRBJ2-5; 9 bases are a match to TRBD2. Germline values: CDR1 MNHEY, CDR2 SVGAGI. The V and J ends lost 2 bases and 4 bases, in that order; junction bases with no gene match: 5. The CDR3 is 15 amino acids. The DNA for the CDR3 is TGTGCCAGCAGTTACGAGCGGGAGGAGGGAGAGACCCAGTACTTC. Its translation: CASSYEREEGETQYF.

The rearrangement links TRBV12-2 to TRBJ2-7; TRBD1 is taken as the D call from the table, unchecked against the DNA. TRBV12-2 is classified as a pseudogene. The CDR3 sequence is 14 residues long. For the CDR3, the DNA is TGTGCAAGTCGCTTAGCCAGGGAAGTGGACGAGCAGTACTTC. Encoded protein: CASRLAREVDEQYF.

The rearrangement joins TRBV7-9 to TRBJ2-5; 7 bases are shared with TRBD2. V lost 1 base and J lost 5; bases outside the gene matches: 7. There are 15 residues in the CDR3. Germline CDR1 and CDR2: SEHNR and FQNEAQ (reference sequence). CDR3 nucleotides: TGTGCCAGCAGCTTAGGGGGGACTATCCGGGAGACCCAGTACTTC. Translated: CASSLGGTIRETQYF. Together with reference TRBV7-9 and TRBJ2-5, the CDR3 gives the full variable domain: DTGVSQNPRHKITKRGQNVTFRCDPISEHNRLYWYRQTLGQGPEFLTYFQNEAQLEKSRLLSDRFSAERPKGSFSTLEIQRTEQGDSAMYLCASSLGGTIRETQYFGPGTRLLVL.

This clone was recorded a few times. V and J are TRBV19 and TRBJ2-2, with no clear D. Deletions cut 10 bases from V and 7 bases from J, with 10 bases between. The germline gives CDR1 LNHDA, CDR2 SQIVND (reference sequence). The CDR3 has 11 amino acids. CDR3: CANRLIGELFF. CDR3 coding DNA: TGTGCCAACCGCCTAATCGGGGAGCTGTTTTTT.

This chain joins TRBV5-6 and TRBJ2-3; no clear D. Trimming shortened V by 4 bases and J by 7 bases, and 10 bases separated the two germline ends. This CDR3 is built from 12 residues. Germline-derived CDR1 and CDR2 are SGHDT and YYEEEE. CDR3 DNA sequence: TGTGCCAGCAGCACCCAGCGAAATACGCAGTATTTT. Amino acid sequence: CASSTQRNTQYF.

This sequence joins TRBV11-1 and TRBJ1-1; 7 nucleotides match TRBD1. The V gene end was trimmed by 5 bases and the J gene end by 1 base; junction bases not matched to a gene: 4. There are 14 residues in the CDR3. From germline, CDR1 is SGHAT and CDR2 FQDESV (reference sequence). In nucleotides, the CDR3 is TGTGCCAGCAGCAACCGGGACAGGAACACTGAAGCTTTCTTT. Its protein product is CASSNRDRNTEAFF.

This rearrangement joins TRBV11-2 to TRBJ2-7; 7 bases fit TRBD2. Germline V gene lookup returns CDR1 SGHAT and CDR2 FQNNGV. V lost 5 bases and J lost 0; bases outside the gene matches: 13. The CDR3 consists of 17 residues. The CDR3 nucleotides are TGTGCCAGCAGCCCGAAAGGCCAGCGGGACGTCTCCTACGAGCAGTACTTC. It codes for CASSPKGQRDVSYEQYF.